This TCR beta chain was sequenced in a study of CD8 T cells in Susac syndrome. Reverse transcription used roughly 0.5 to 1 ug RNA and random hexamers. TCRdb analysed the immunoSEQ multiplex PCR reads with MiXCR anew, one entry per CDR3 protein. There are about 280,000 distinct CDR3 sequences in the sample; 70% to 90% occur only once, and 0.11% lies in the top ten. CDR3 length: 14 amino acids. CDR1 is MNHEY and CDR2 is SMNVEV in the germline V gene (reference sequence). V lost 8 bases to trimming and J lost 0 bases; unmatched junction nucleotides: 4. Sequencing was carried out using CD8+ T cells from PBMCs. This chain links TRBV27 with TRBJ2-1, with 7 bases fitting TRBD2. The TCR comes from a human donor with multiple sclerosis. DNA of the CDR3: TGTGCCAGCGGGAGGGCCAGCTCCTACAATGAGCAGTTCTTC. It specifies CASGRASSYNEQFF.